Each of the 31 T cell receptor beta chains below was sequenced from the same sample in a study of memory CD4+ T cells and cytomegalovirus serostatus. The sort gate was single viable CD3+CD4+CD8-CD45RO+ cells for memory CD4+ T cells. Sequenced by immunoSEQ multiplex PCR; TCRdb stores in-frame clones only, minus some. There are some 35,000 clones in the sample; 65% to 80% occur only once, and 5.3% lies in the top ten. Sequencing used memory CD4+ T cells from blood. These receptors all come from an adult in good health and CMV-seropositive.

The gene calls are TRBV19 and TRBJ1-2; TRBD1 matches at 7 bases. The CDR3 is made up of 15 amino acids. Germline loops: CDR1 LNHDA, CDR2 SQIVND (reference sequence). Germline trimming cut 4 bases from V and 4 bases from J; bases unmatched to any gene: 9. Here the CDR3 DNA reads TGTGCCAGTAGTAAGGGGGACAGCCGCCTCTATGGCTACACCTTC. Its translation: CASSKGDSRLYGYTF. The full variable domain, rest sourced from reference TRBV19 and TRBJ1-2, is DGGITQSPKYLFRKEGQNVTLSCEQNLNHDAMYWYRQDPGQGLRLIYYSQIVNDFQKGDIAEGYSVSREKKESFPLTVTSAQKNPTAFYLCASSKGDSRLYGYTFGSGTRLTVV.

This chain uses TRBV9 with TRBJ2-5, with 7 positions matching TRBD2. J gave up 5 bases and V 0 bases, and 13 bases lay outside the gene matches. Germline V gene sequence: CDR1 SGDLS, CDR2 YYNGEE. There are 17 residues in the CDR3. As DNA, the CDR3 is TGTGCCAGCAGCGTAGAGGCTAGCGGTCAGGGATGGGAGACCCAGTACTTC. It specifies CASSVEASGQGWETQYF.

The chain employs TRBV2 and TRBJ2-5; no clear D. V shed 7 bases and J shed 5 bases, with 17 bases lying between them. The CDR3 contains 14 residues. In germline, CDR1 is SNHLY, CDR2 FYNNEI. CDR3 sequence (DNA): TGTGCCAGCAACCCGGGCTCAGGAAGGGAGACCCAGTACTTC. The encoded protein is CASNPGSGRETQYF.

This chain's CDR3 is CASSPWGPGELFF. The CDR3, as DNA: TGTGCCAGCAGCCCTTGGGGTCCCGGGGAGCTGTTTTTT. V and J are TRBV7-3 and TRBJ2-2, with D unclear. Germline V CDR1 and CDR2: SGHTA, FQGTGA. The CDR3 is 13 residues long. Trimming removed 5 bases from V and 6 bases from J, with 10 bases in between.

This clone was recorded once. The V and J genes are TRBV6-1 and TRBJ1-2; the match to TRBD1 covers 10 bases. V shed 4 bases and J 6 bases; nucleotides not matched to a gene: 8. Germline CDR1 and CDR2: MNHNS and SASEGT. The CDR3 length is 15 residues. The CDR3 is CASSGTGQGRNGYTF. For the CDR3, the DNA is TGTGCCAGCAGTGGGACGGGACAGGGGAGGAATGGCTACACCTTC.

This chain uses TRBV11-2 with TRBJ2-3; TRBD2 matches at 13 bases. Germline V lookup: CDR1 SGHAT, CDR2 FQNNGV. CDR3 length: 17 amino acids. J lost 0 bases, V lost 2 bases, and 2 bases had no gene match. CDR3 in amino acids: CASSLTSGGVSTDTQYF. The CDR3 nucleotides read TGTGCCAGCAGCTTAACTAGCGGGGGGGTGAGCACAGATACGCAGTATTTT.

The V gene is TRBV4-1, the J gene TRBJ1-1; unclear D gene. Germline V gives CDR1 MGHRA, CDR2 YSYEKL. Trimming removed 4 bases from V and 0 bases from J, with 9 bases in between. The CDR3 totals 14 residues. CDR3 nucleotide sequence: TGCGCCAGCAGCCTTCGGGCCTTGAACACTGAAGCTTTCTTT. This codes for CASSLRALNTEAFF.

V and J are TRBV5-1 and TRBJ2-4; 8 bases match TRBD1. The CDR3 extends over 12 amino acids. Germline-derived CDR1 and CDR2 are SGHRS and YFSETQ. V shed 4 bases and J 8 bases; nucleotides not matched to a gene: 2. The CDR3 loop reads CASSQGQDIQYF. The CDR3, as DNA: TGCGCCAGCAGCCAGGGACAGGACATTCAGTACTTC.

V is TRBV4-3 and J is TRBJ1-2, with D perhaps matching TRBD1 (6 bases). This CDR3 contains 14 residues. CDR1 is LGHNA, CDR2 YSLEER, per germline. Trimming shortened V by 6 bases and J by 7 bases, and 18 bases separated the two germline ends. CDR3 residues: CASRVTGTSGGYTF. The CDR3 DNA follows: TGCGCCAGCAGGGTAACCGGGACAAGCGGTGGCTACACCTTC.

This clone occurred a few times. The chain combines TRBV2 with TRBJ1-2; possibly TRBD1 for D (6 bases). V was clipped by 4 bases and J by 2 bases, with 17 bases between them. This CDR3 comprises 16 residues. CDR1 and CDR2 from the germline V gene are SNHLY and FYNNEI. This chain's CDR3 is CASSGALGGTNYGYTF. CDR3 bases: TGTGCCAGCAGTGGGGCCCTGGGGGGCACAAACTATGGCTACACCTTC.

Only a few counts were recorded for this clone. The chain combines TRBV4-1 with TRBJ2-2; 13 bases are a match to TRBD2. The germline gives CDR1 MGHRA, CDR2 YSYEKL. CDR3 length: 17 residues. With V trimmed by 4 bases and J by 3 bases, 5 bases remained unmatched. CDR3 loop: CASSRRGLAGDTGELFF. The CDR3 DNA follows: TGCGCCAGCAGCCGCCGAGGACTAGCGGGGGACACCGGGGAGCTGTTTTTT.

This chain links TRBV5-1 with TRBJ2-5; possibly TRBD1 for D (6 bases). The CDR3 covers 16 residues. Trimming stripped 3 bases from V and 0 bases from J, with 15 bases between. Germline V gives CDR1 SGHRS, CDR2 YFSETQ. The DNA for the CDR3 is TGCGCCAGCAGCTGGGCCTCCGGGACATACCAAGAGACCCAGTACTTC. Amino acids: CASSWASGTYQETQYF.

The chain joins TRBV20-1 to TRBJ1-5; the D gene is possibly TRBD1 (5 bases). The CDR3 is 11 residues long. V lost 5 bases, J lost 8 bases, and 10 bases lay in between. CDR1 and CDR2 from the germline V gene are DFQATT and SNEGSKA (reference sequence). The CDR3 nucleotides are TGCAGTGCTGAGGGGTTTGAGCCCCAGCATTTT. The encoded protein is CSAEGFEPQHF.

The chain joins TRBV7-8 to TRBJ1-1; 11 bases are shared with TRBD1. The germline V gene encodes CDR1 SGHVS and CDR2 FQNEAQ. There are 17 residues in the CDR3. J lost 0 bases, V lost 4 bases, and 7 bases had no gene match. DNA of the CDR3: TGTGCCAGCAGCTCGCGGACAGGGGGCGCGATGAACACTGAAGCTTTCTTT. Its translation: CASSSRTGGAMNTEAFF.

This sequence joins TRBV5-6 and TRBJ2-7, with 13 positions matching TRBD2. The CDR3 loop spans 15 amino acids. Per germline, CDR1 SGHDT and CDR2 YYEEEE. V trimming: 4 bases; J trimming: 5 bases; junction bases outside the gene matches: 6. The CDR3 nucleotides are TGTGCCAGCAGCCCGGGACTAGCGGGAAGCGACGAGCAGTACTTC. Its protein is CASSPGLAGSDEQYF.

The chain combines TRBV4-1 with TRBJ2-3, with 7 bases lining up with TRBD2. The ends lost 1 base at V and 0 bases at J; junction bases unmatched: 4. The CDR3 runs to 16 residues. CDR1 and CDR2 (germline): MGHRA, YSYEKL. The CDR3 sequence is CASSQGSGASTDTQYF. The CDR3, as DNA: TGCGCCAGCAGCCAAGGAAGCGGGGCCAGCACAGATACGCAGTATTTT.

The chain links TRBV7-9 to TRBJ2-7, with 10 bases lining up with TRBD2. Looked up from germline, CDR1 is SEHNR and CDR2 is FQNEAQ (reference sequence). J was trimmed by 5 bases and V by 5 bases; bases with no gene match: 9. CDR3 size: 15 residues. CDR3 bases: TGTGCCAGCAGCCCGCCTAGCGGGAGTTTCGACGAGCAGTACTTC. Translated, it gives CASSPPSGSFDEQYF.

The V gene is TRBV6-1, the J gene TRBJ1-1; no clear D gene. The CDR3 totals 15 residues. Trimming shortened V by 4 bases and J by 2 bases, and 14 bases separated the two germline ends. Germline V lookup: CDR1 MNHNS, CDR2 SASEGT. In nucleotides, the CDR3 is TGTGCCAGCAGTGTACTGGGCGAAAGCAACACTGAAGCTTTCTTT. Translation gives CASSVLGESNTEAFF.

This rearrangement joins TRBV5-4 to TRBJ2-3; weak D call: TRBD1 (5 bases). This CDR3 region has 15 residues. Looked up from germline, CDR1 is SGHNT and CDR2 is YYREEE (reference sequence). Trimming removed 2 bases at V and 2 bases at J, with 12 bases between. The CDR3: CASSLLDKTTDTQYF. The CDR3 DNA is TGTGCCAGCAGCTTACTGGACAAAACCACAGATACGCAGTATTTT.

This clone counts as medium-sized (0.01 to 0.1%). This chain links TRBV2 with TRBJ2-1; D is unresolved. The CDR3 is made up of 14 amino acids. Trimming took 7 bases from V and 1 from J, leaving 11 bases between them. Germline V gene data show CDR1 as SNHLY and CDR2 as FYNNEI. CDR3 DNA: TGTGCCAGCAAATCGTCCCCTTCCTACAATGAGCAGTTCTTC. It encodes CASKSSPSYNEQFF.

This sequence joins TRBV7-9 and TRBJ2-3, with D unclear. Germline V gives CDR1 SEHNR, CDR2 FQNEAQ (reference sequence). Trimming left V 6 bases short and J 6 bases short, with 10 bases between. The CDR3 has 12 residues. The CDR3, as DNA: TGTGCCAGCAGTCAAATCAAGGATACGCAGTATTTT. It specifies CASSQIKDTQYF.

This chain uses TRBV18 with TRBJ2-5; D may be TRBD2 (6 bases). Germline V lookup: CDR1 KGHSH, CDR2 LQKENI. Trimming removed 6 bases at V and 5 bases at J, with 22 bases between. CDR3 length: 16 amino acids. CDR3: CASSPNGAGLGETQYF. DNA for the CDR3: TGTGCCAGCTCCCCGAATGGAGCGGGCCTGGGGGAGACCCAGTACTTC.

This chain links TRBV7-2 with TRBJ2-5; D call uncertain. The V end lost 5 bases, the J end lost 0 bases, and 10 bases lay between the germline ends. CDR1 and CDR2 from the germline V gene are SGHTA and FQGNSA. The length of the CDR3 is 14 residues. CDR3 sequence reads: CASSPPFDQETQYF. As DNA, the CDR3 is TGTGCCAGCAGCCCCCCCTTTGACCAAGAGACCCAGTACTTC.

The chain links TRBV7-2 to TRBJ2-5; possibly TRBD2 for D (7 bases). Germline CDR1 SGHTA, CDR2 FQGNSA. The CDR3 spans 15 residues. The V gene lost 10 bases and the J gene lost 5 bases, with 23 bases spanning the gap. For the CDR3, the DNA is TGTGCCACCGGAATCCGACTAGCAGGGGCCGAGACCCAGTACTTC. Protein product: CATGIRLAGAETQYF.

This clone was detected only a few times. The V and J genes are TRBV29-1 and TRBJ2-1, with no clear D. V was trimmed by 2 bases and J by 4 bases, leaving 9 bases between them. CDR3 length: 13 residues. CDR1 is SQVTM, CDR2 ANQGSEA, per germline. The CDR3 sequence is CSVEPVTYNEQFF. The CDR3 coding sequence is TGCAGCGTTGAACCGGTAACTTACAATGAGCAGTTCTTC.

The rearrangement joins TRBV18 to TRBJ2-2; 7 nucleotides line up with TRBD1. V shed 5 bases, J shed 4 bases, and the junction held 4 bases outside the gene matches. Per the germline V gene, CDR1 is KGHSH and CDR2 is LQKENI. The CDR3 runs to 14 residues. The DNA for the CDR3 is TGTGCCAGCTCAGAGGACAGGTCCACCGGGGAGCTGTTTTTT. This sequence encodes CASSEDRSTGELFF. Full variable domain (rest looked up from reference TRBV18 and TRBJ2-2): NAGVMQNPRHLVRRRGQEARLRCSPMKGHSHVYWYRQLPEEGLKFMVYLQKENIIDESGMPKERFSAEFPKEGPSILRIQQVVRGDSAAYFCASSEDRSTGELFFGEGSRLTVL.

J is TRBJ2-7 and V is TRBV27; D is possibly TRBD1 or TRBD2 (6 bases each). The CDR3 runs 15 residues. Germline values: CDR1 MNHEY, CDR2 SMNVEV (reference sequence). Trimming stripped 5 bases from V and 1 base from J, with 15 bases between. Here the CDR3 reads CASSRQAGQSYEQYF. The CDR3 nucleotides are TGTGCCAGCAGTCGACAGGCGGGGCAGTCCTACGAGCAGTACTTC.

This clone was seen a handful of times. This chain connects TRBV5-1 to TRBJ1-1, with D tentatively TRBD1 (6 bases). Per the germline V gene, CDR1 is SGHRS and CDR2 is YFSETQ. The CDR3 loop spans 17 amino acids. V lost 0 bases, J lost 1 base, and 16 bases lay in between. CDR3 sequence reads: CASSLGVSAQGNTEAFF. The CDR3 DNA follows: TGCGCCAGCAGCTTGGGAGTGTCGGCACAGGGGAACACTGAAGCTTTCTTT.

This clone has more than one count but fewer than ten. The chain joins TRBV6-5 to TRBJ1-3, with D hard to call. V dropped 2 bases and J dropped 0 bases, with 8 bases sitting between them. Germline CDR1 MNHEY, CDR2 SVGAGI. The CDR3 has 15 residues. The CDR3 reads CASSYMMNSGNTIYF. CDR3 DNA sequence: TGTGCCAGCAGTTACATGATGAACTCTGGAAACACCATATATTTT.

CDR3 nucleotides: TGTGCCAGCAGCCATGTACCGGGACAGGGACCCGGGGAGCTGTTTTTT. The encoded protein is CASSHVPGQGPGELFF. The chain employs TRBV5-6 and TRBJ2-2; 9 positions match TRBD1. CDR1 is SGHDT, CDR2 YYEEEE, per germline. V lost 4 bases to trimming and J lost 6 bases; unmatched junction nucleotides: 10. The CDR3 is 16 amino acids.

This clone was recorded once. This chain links TRBV6-1 with TRBJ1-5; the D is unclear. CDR1 is MNHNS, CDR2 SASEGT, per germline. CDR3 size: 12 residues. Trimming took 6 bases from V and 0 from J, leaving 3 bases between them. In DNA form, the CDR3 reads TGTGCCAGCAGGAATAGCAATCAGCCCCAGCATTTT. Translation gives CASRNSNQPQHF.